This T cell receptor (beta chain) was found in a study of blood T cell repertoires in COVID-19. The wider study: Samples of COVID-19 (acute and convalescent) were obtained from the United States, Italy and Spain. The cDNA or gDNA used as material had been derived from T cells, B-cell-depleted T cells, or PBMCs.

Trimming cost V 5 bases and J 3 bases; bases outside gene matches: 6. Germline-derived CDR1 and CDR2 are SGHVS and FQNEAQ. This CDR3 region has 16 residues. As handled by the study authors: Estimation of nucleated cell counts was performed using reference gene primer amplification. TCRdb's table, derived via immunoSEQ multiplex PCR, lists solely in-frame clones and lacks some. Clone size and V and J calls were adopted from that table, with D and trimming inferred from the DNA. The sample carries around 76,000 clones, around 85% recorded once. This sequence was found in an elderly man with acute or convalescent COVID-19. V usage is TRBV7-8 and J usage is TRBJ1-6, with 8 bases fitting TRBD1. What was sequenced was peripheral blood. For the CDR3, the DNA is TGTGCCAGCAGCCCGAGGGGACAGGACTATAATTCACCCCTCCACTTT. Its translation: CASSPRGQDYNSPLHF. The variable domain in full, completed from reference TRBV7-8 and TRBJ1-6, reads GAGVSQSPRYKVAKRGQDVALRCDPISGHVSLFWYQQALGQGPEFLTYFQNEAQLDKSGLPSDRFFAERPEGSVSTLKIQRTQQEDSAVYLCASSPRGQDYNSPLHFGNGTRLTVT.